The 15 T cell receptor beta chains below were found in one sample sequenced in a study of T-cell reconstitution after alpha-beta-depleted transplantation in children. TCRbeta library construction was performed incorporating unique molecular identifiers. TCRdb reanalysed the PCR reads using MiXCR and keeps one entry per CDR3 protein. The profile shows about 600,000 distinct CDR3 sequences, roughly a tenth of them singletons. The sample consisted of PBMCs from the stem cell graft donor, taken from the stem cell graft. Source of these receptors: a human donor who donated a stem cell graft to a child with acute myeloid leukemia.

This clonotype appeared a few times. The chain uses TRBV29-1 and TRBJ2-6; possible D gene TRBD1, 6 bases. This CDR3 contains 13 residues. Trimming took 8 bases from V and 1 from J, leaving 9 bases between them. From germline, CDR1 is SQVTM and CDR2 ANQGSEA. This CDR3 reads CSITGSGANVLTF. The DNA of the CDR3 is TGCAGCATAACAGGGTCTGGGGCCAACGTCCTGACTTTC.

This clonotype came up a few times. The chain has TRBV27 and TRBJ2-4; D assignment may be TRBD1 or TRBD2 (5 bases each). The CDR3 covers 16 residues. V lost 8 bases, J lost 2 bases, and 19 bases lay in between. Germline-derived CDR1 and CDR2 are MNHEY and SMNVEV (reference sequence). CDR3 region: CASRPRENLTKNIQYF. The DNA of the CDR3 is TGTGCCAGCCGTCCCAGGGAGAATTTGACCAAAAACATTCAGTACTTC.

This clonotype was picked up a small number of times. The chain joins TRBV12-3 or TRBV12-4 to TRBJ2-7, with 14 bases fitting TRBD2. J lost 0 bases, V lost 3 bases, and 7 bases had no gene match. CDR3 length equals 18 residues. The CDR3 sequence is CASSLGAGTSGSSYEQYF. In DNA, the CDR3 is TGTGCCAGCAGTTTGGGGGCAGGGACTAGCGGGAGCTCCTACGAGCAGTACTTC.

This clonotype was seen a handful of times. The rearrangement uses TRBV7-2 and TRBJ2-7, with a possible D match to TRBD2 (6 bases). The CDR3 covers 13 residues. V was pared by 1 base and J by 5 bases, with 9 bases between. Per the germline V gene, CDR1 is SGHTA and CDR2 is FQGNSA. In DNA, the CDR3 is TGTGCCAGCAGCTTAGACGGGAGTAACGAGCAGTACTTC. Residues: CASSLDGSNEQYF.

The chain recombines TRBV27 with TRBJ2-2, with no clear D. Germline loops: CDR1 MNHEY, CDR2 SMNVEV (reference sequence). This CDR3 contains 16 residues. The V end lost 6 bases, the J end lost 0 bases, and 14 bases lay between the germline ends. CDR3 coding DNA: TGTGCCAGCAGGCCCGGCCGGACCTCGAACACCGGGGAGCTGTTTTTT. Its protein is CASRPGRTSNTGELFF.

This clonotype was detected ten times or more. DNA of the CDR3: TGTGCCACCAGCAGAGGTTACGGGGCTAGCGGGAGTCTAACCTCAGGGGAGACCCAGTACTTC. It is translated as CATSRGYGASGSLTSGETQYF. This chain connects TRBV15 to TRBJ2-5, with TRBD2 identical over 10 bases. The J segment lost 5 bases and the V segment lost 1 base, leaving 22 bases of the junction unmatched. This CDR3 is 21 amino acids long. The V gene's germline CDR1 is LNHNV and CDR2 YYDKDF (reference sequence).

This clonotype came up a few times. The chain joins TRBV5-1 to TRBJ1-4; D is unresolved. The V gene lost 0 bases and the J gene lost 6 bases, with 12 bases spanning the gap. CDR3 size: 15 residues. Germline CDR1 reads SGHRS; CDR2 reads YFSETQ. The CDR3 is CASSLGAASYEKLFF. In DNA form, the CDR3 reads TGCGCCAGCAGCTTGGGGGCGGCGTCCTATGAAAAACTGTTTTTT.

This clonotype was recorded a few times. CDR3 residues: CASSPPGTLHYNEQFF. Here the CDR3 DNA reads TGTGCCAGCAGCCCCCCCGGGACTCTCCATTACAATGAGCAGTTCTTC. V and J are TRBV7-2 and TRBJ2-1; possible D gene TRBD2, 6 bases. This CDR3 spans 16 amino acids. CDR1 SGHTA and CDR2 FQGNSA come from the germline V gene. V dropped 5 bases and J dropped 4 bases, with 18 bases sitting between them.

The chain uses TRBV7-6 and TRBJ2-1; TRBD2 matches at 7 bases. There are 16 residues in the CDR3. V lost 5 bases and J lost 8; bases outside the gene matches: 15. CDR1 is SGHVS, CDR2 FNYEAQ, per germline. Here the CDR3 reads CASSPSGGEAGYEQFF. In DNA form, the CDR3 reads TGTGCCAGCAGCCCAAGTGGGGGGGAGGCGGGCTATGAGCAGTTCTTC.

This clonotype was found many times. V gene TRBV20-1 combines with J gene TRBJ1-1; a possible D gene is TRBD1 (6 bases). Germline V gene lookup returns CDR1 DFQATT and CDR2 SNEGSKA (reference sequence). CDR3 length: 15 amino acids. The germline V and J ends were trimmed by 6 bases and 1 base, with 18 bases remaining between them. The CDR3: CSASLLGHPNTEAFF. DNA of the CDR3: TGCAGTGCATCCCTATTGGGACATCCGAACACTGAAGCTTTCTTT.

This chain uses TRBV12-3 or TRBV12-4 with TRBJ2-2; the D gene is possibly TRBD2 (6 bases). The CDR3 has 15 amino acids. Trimming cost V 5 bases and J 3 bases, with 13 bases left between them. The DNA of the CDR3 is TGTGCCAGCAGTCTCCGGGAGAAGCACACCGGGGAGCTGTTTTTT. Its protein is CASSLREKHTGELFF.

This clonotype was detected only a few times. V gene TRBV12-3 or TRBV12-4 combines with J gene TRBJ2-3; D may be TRBD2 (6 bases). Trimming left V 6 bases short and J 5 bases short, with 21 bases between. The CDR3 loop spans 16 amino acids. CDR3 protein: CASRSGTGGVLDTQYF. As DNA, the CDR3 is TGTGCCAGCAGGTCCGGGACTGGCGGCGTCCTAGATACGCAGTATTTT.

In the case of this clonotype: This CDR3 is missing its conserved last phenylalanine or tryptophan, likely due to a read error. The chain employs TRBV10-3 and TRBJ2-2; D tentatively fits TRBD1 or TRBD2 (5 bases each). The CDR3 covers 15 residues. Trimming cost V 6 bases and J 4 bases, with 15 bases left between them. CDR1 is ENHRY and CDR2 is SYGVKD in the germline V gene. The CDR3 region is CAIRGQNRGTGELFS. DNA for the CDR3: TGTGCCATCAGAGGACAAAACCGGGGCACCGGGGAGCTGTTTTCT.

This clonotype appeared a few times. This chain uses TRBV12-3 or TRBV12-4 with TRBJ2-1, with TRBD1 matching over 10 bases. V trimming: 1 base; J trimming: 9 bases; junction bases outside the gene matches: 6. CDR3 length: 15 amino acids. Written as DNA, the CDR3 is TGTGCCAGCAGTTTAGGCGGACAGGGGGGCGGTGAGCAGTTCTTC. Its protein product is CASSLGGQGGGEQFF.

This chain connects TRBV29-1 to TRBJ2-1, with 13 positions matching TRBD2. Per the germline V gene, CDR1 is SQVTM and CDR2 is ANQGSEA. The CDR3 extends over 14 amino acids. Trimming removed 4 bases from V and 6 bases from J; junction bases left unmatched: 3. CDR3 sequence (DNA): TGCAGCGTTGGGGGACTAGCGGGACCCAATGAGCAGTTCTTC. Its protein is CSVGGLAGPNEQFF.